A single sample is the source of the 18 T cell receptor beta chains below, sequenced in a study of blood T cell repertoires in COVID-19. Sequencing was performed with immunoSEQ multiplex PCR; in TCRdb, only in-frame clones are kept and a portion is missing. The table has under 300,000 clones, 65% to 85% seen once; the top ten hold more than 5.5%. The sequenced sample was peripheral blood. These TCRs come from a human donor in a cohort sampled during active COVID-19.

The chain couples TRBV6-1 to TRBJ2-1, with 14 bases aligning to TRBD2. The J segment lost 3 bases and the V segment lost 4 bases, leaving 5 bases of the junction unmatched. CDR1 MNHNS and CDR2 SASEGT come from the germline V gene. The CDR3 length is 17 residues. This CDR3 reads CASSGLAGGSRYNEQFF. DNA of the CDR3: TGTGCCAGCAGTGGACTAGCGGGGGGGAGTCGCTACAATGAGCAGTTCTTC.

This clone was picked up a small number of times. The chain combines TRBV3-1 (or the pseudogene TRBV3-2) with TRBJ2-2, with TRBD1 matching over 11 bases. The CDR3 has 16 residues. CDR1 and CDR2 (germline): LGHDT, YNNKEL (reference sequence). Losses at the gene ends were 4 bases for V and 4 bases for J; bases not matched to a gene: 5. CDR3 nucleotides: TGTGCCAGCAGCCCTCAGGGGACAGGGGGCACCGGGGAGCTGTTTTTT. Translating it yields CASSPQGTGGTGELFF.

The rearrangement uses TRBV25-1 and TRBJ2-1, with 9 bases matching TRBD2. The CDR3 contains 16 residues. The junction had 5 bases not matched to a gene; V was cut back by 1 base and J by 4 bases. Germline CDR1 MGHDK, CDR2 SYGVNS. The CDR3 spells CASSESGLAGYNEQFF. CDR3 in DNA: TGTGCCAGCAGTGAATCAGGGCTAGCGGGGTACAATGAGCAGTTCTTC. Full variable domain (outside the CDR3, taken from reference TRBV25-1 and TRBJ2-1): EADIYQTPRYLVIGTGKKITLECSQTMGHDKMYWYQQDPGMELHLIHYSYGVNSTEKGDLSSESTVSRIRTEHFPLTLESARPSHTSQYLCASSESGLAGYNEQFFGPGTRLTVL.

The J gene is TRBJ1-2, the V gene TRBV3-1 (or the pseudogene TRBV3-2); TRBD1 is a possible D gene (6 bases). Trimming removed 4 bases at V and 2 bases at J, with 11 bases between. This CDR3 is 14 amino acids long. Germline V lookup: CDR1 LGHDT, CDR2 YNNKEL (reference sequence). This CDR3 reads CASSPTGSNYGYTF. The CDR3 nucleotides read TGTGCCAGCAGCCCGACAGGATCGAACTATGGCTACACCTTC.

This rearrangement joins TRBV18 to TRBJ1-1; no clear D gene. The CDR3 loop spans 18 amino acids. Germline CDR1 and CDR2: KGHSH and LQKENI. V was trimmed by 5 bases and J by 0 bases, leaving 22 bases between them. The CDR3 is CASSSEKRGGLMNTEAFF. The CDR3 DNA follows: TGTGCCAGCTCATCTGAGAAGCGGGGAGGTTTAATGAACACTGAAGCTTTCTTT.

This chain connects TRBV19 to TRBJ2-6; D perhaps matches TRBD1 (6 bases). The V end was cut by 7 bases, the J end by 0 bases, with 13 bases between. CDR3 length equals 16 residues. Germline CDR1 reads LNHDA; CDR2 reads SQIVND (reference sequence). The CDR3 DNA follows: TGTGCCAGTATCCGGGACACAACCTCTGGGGCCAACGTCCTGACTTTC. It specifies CASIRDTTSGANVLTF.

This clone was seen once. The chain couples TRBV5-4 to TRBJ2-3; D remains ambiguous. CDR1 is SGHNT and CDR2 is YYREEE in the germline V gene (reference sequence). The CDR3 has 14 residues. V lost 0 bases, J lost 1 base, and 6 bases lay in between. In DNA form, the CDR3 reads TGTGCCAGCAGCTTGGGGCTCGGCACAGATACGCAGTATTTT. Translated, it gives CASSLGLGTDTQYF. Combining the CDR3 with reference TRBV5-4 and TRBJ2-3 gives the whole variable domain ETGVTQSPTHLIKTRGQQVTLRCSSQSGHNTVSWYQQALGQGPQFIFQYYREEENGRGNFPPRFSGLQFPNYSSELNVNALELDDSALYLCASSLGLGTDTQYFGPGTRLTVL.

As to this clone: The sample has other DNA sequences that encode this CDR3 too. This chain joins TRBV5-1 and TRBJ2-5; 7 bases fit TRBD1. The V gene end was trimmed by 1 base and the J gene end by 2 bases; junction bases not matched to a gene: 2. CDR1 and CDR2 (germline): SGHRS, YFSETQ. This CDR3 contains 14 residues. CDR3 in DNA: TGCGCCAGCAGCTTGTTCAGGGGGCAAGAGACCCAGTACTTC. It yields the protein CASSLFRGQETQYF.

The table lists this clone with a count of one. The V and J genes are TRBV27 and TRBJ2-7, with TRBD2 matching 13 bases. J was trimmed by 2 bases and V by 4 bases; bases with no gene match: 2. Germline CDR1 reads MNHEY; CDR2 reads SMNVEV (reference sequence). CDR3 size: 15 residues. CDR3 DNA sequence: TGTGCCAGCAGTTCCGGGACTAGCGGGACCTACGAGCAGTACTTC. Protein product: CASSSGTSGTYEQYF.

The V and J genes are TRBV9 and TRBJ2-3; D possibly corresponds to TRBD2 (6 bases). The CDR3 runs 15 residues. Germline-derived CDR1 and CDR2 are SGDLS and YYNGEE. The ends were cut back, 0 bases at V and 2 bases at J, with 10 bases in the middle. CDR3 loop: CASSVAGAYTDTQYF. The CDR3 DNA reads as TGTGCCAGCAGCGTAGCGGGAGCTTACACAGATACGCAGTATTTT.

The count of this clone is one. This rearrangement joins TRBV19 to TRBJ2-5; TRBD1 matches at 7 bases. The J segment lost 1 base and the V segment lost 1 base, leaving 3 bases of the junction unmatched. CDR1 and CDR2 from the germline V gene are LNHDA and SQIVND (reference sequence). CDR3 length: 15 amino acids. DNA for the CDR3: TGTGCCAGTAGTATAGGGGACAGATTCCAAGAGACCCAGTACTTC. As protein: CASSIGDRFQETQYF.

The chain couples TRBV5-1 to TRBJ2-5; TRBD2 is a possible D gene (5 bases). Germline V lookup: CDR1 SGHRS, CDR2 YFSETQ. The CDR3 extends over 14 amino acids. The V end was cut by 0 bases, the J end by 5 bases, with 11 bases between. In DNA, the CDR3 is TGCGCCAGCAGCTTGGGGGTCAGGAGGGAGACCCAGTACTTC. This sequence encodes CASSLGVRRETQYF.

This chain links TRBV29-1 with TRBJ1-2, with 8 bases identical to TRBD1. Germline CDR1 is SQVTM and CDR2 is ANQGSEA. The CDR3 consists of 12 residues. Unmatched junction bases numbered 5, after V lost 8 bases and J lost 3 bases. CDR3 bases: TGCAGCTTTCAACAGGGGGACTATGGCTACACCTTC. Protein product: CSFQQGDYGYTF.

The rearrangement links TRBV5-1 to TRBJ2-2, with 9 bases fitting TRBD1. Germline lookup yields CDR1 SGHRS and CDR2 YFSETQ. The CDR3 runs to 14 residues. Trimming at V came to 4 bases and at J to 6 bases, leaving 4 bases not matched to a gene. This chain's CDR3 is CASSRGQGSGELFF. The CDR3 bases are TGCGCCAGCAGCAGGGGACAGGGTTCCGGGGAGCTGTTTTTT.

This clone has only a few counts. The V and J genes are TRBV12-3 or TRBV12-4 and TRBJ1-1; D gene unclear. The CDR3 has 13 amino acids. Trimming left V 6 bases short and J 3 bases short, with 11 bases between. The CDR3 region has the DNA TGTGCCAGCAGCTCCGGACTCCACACTGAAGCTTTCTTT. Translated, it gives CASSSGLHTEAFF.

This CDR3 is CASSLTEGEPKNIQYF. The CDR3 DNA is TGCGCCAGCAGCTTGACGGAGGGAGAGCCTAAAAACATTCAGTACTTC. This chain joins TRBV5-1 and TRBJ2-4, with D perhaps TRBD2 (6 bases). Trimming took off 1 base at V and 4 bases at J, with 15 bases between the two ends. This CDR3 has 16 residues. Germline V gene sequence: CDR1 SGHRS, CDR2 YFSETQ. The complete variable domain, with remaining parts taken from reference TRBV5-1 and TRBJ2-4, reads KAGVTQTPRYLIKTRGQQVTLSCSPISGHRSVSWYQQTPGQGLQFLFEYFSETQRNKGNFPGRFSGRQFSNSRSEMNVSTLELGDSALYLCASSLTEGEPKNIQYFGAGTRLSVL.

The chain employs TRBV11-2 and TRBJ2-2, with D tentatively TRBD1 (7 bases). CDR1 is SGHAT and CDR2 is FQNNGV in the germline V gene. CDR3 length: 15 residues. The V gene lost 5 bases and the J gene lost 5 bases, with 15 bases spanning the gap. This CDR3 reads CASSSDRAGTGELFF. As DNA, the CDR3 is TGTGCCAGCAGCAGCGACAGGGCGGGAACCGGGGAGCTGTTTTTT.

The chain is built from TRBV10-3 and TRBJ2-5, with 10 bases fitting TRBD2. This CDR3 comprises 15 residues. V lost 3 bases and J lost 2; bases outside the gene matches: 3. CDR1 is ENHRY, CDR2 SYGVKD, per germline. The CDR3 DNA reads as TGTGCCATCAGTGACTCAGCGGGGGGGCAAGAGACCCAGTACTTC. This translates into CAISDSAGGQETQYF.